One TCR beta chain is described in this entry. Its antigen is as yet unknown. The protocol was immunoSEQ multiplex PCR, while the TCRdb copy is restricted to in-frame clones and leaves out a portion. The sample includes a few hundred thousand clones, approximately 95% of them seen just once. This sample is part of a study of T cell responses to AZD1222 COVID-19 vaccine. Study-level findings and limits: With dominance at 160-218 and 743-854, vaccine-associated CD4 TCRs spanned spike. Repertoire samples came only from after the peak T cell response.

Between the trimmed V and J ends, which lost 1 base and 2 bases, there was a span of 3 bases. Germline loops: CDR1 LNHNV, CDR2 YYDKDF (reference sequence). The CDR3 consists of 13 residues. The starting material was peripheral blood, obtained on day 0 of AZD1222 vaccination. The genes are TRBV15 and TRBJ1-3; D remains unclear. The receptor was derived from an adult in good health. The chain's CDR3 is CATSRAAGNTIYF. CDR3 bases: TGTGCCACCAGCAGAGCGGCTGGAAACACCATATATTTT.